This T cell receptor (beta chain) was identified during a study of radiation and T cells in renal cell carcinoma. Findings of the study overall: In blood, top tumor clones expanded by 2 weeks, shrinking by 4. Without pretreatment biopsies, baseline tumor clonotype presence was undetermined.

The CDR3 spans 13 residues. Germline V CDR1 and CDR2: SGHRS, YFSETQ. The germline V and J ends were trimmed by 4 bases and 6 bases, with 10 bases remaining between them. On this clone: The antigen is undetermined.

Indicated time point: blood 2 weeks post-SBRT. The treatment was: 15 Gy SBRT to primary tumor, nephrectomy 4 weeks later. The tumor was a clear cell renal cell carcinoma. This table comes from immunoSEQ multiplex PCR, and its TCRdb copy is limited to in-frame clones, with some not included. The sample has some 130,000 clones, over 75% seen once. This TCR came from a woman aged 60-70 years with renal cell carcinoma. The chain joins TRBV5-1 to TRBJ2-2; TRBD1 is a possible D gene (6 bases). The material sequenced was blood, taken from a patient whose treatment included radiotherapy and nephrectomy. This CDR3 reads CASSVRGSGELFF. The DNA of the CDR3 is TGCGCCAGCAGCGTAAGGGGGTCCGGGGAGCTGTTTTTT.